Listed here are 30 T cell receptor beta chains from one sample, sequenced in a study of T-cell memory formation after mild COVID-19. TCRdb processed the 5' RACE reads anew with MiXCR; each CDR3 protein has one entry. Altogether tens of thousands of distinct CDR3 sequences are present, over 10% being singletons, with the ten largest covering approximately 28%. The sequenced material came from PBMCs or a T cell subset sorted from them (not recorded which). The receptors stem from a man younger than 35 who had mild COVID-19 (a few samples of this study predate the infection). Cell type and time point are not known.

Written as DNA, the CDR3 is TGCGCCAGCAGCCGCGACAGTAACTCTGGAAACACCATATATTTT. The encoded protein is CASSRDSNSGNTIYF. V gene TRBV4-3 combines with J gene TRBJ1-3; possibly TRBD1 for D (5 bases). V was trimmed by 4 bases and J by 0 bases, leaving 10 bases between them. This CDR3 spans 15 amino acids. Germline CDR1 reads LGHNA; CDR2 reads YSLEER.

This clonotype was detected ten times or more. The chain employs TRBV4-3 and TRBJ2-3; D unresolved. Germline-derived CDR1 and CDR2 are LGHNA and YSLEER. V was clipped by 0 bases and J by 3 bases, with 10 bases between them. This CDR3 contains 15 residues. The CDR3 region is CASSQEFAGTDTQYF. CDR3 bases: TGCGCCAGCAGCCAAGAGTTCGCAGGTACAGATACGCAGTATTTT.

In its sample, this clonotype ranks as large. This chain joins TRBV7-2 and TRBJ1-2; 9 nucleotides line up with TRBD1. The V and J ends lost 2 bases and 4 bases, in that order; junction bases with no gene match: 2. Germline V gives CDR1 SGHTA, CDR2 FQGNSA. This CDR3 comprises 14 residues. The CDR3 is CASSLPTGGYGYTF. The CDR3 DNA reads as TGTGCCAGCAGCTTACCGACAGGGGGCTATGGCTACACCTTC.

Worth noting for this clonotype: A much larger clone differs from this one at a single base, so this may be a read error. V and J are TRBV11-1 and TRBJ2-1, with TRBD1 matching 10 bases. The CDR3 loop spans 20 amino acids. CDR1 is SGHAT and CDR2 is FQDESV in the germline V gene (reference sequence). DNA of the CDR3: TGTGCCAGCAGCCCATCGGGGGTGACAGGGGGCTTTTCCCACTACAATGAGCAGTTTTTC. Translating it yields CASSPSGVTGGFSHYNEQFF.

This clonotype was recorded at least ten times. V usage is TRBV5-1 and J usage is TRBJ2-7, with 7 nucleotides matching TRBD1. CDR1 is SGHRS and CDR2 is YFSETQ in the germline V gene. The CDR3 runs to 15 residues. J was trimmed by 8 bases and V by 0 bases; bases with no gene match: 11. In DNA, the CDR3 is TGCGCCAGCAGCTTGGCCGACCTCGACAGGGATAAGCAGTACGTC. Its protein product is CASSLADLDRDKQYV.

This clonotype occurred many times. The V call is TRBV20-1, the J call TRBJ1-1, with D possibly matching TRBD1 (5 bases). The CDR3 runs to 13 residues. In germline, CDR1 is DFQATT, CDR2 SNEGSKA (reference sequence). V shed 3 bases and J shed 4 bases, with 12 bases lying between them. The CDR3 sequence: CSASAGSPTEAFF. The CDR3 nucleotides are TGCAGTGCTAGCGCAGGGTCTCCCACTGAAGCTTTCTTT.

This clonotype has a count of ten or more. The chain employs TRBV6-1 and TRBJ2-3; TRBD2 matches at 12 bases. The CDR3 runs 16 residues. Trimming took 3 bases from V and 6 from J; bases not matched to a gene: 7. CDR1 is MNHNS and CDR2 is SASEGT in the germline V gene. CDR3 bases: TGTGCCAGCAGTGAGACTAGCGGGGGCGGTGGGGATACGCAGTATTTT. This translates into CASSETSGGGGDTQYF.

A note on this clonotype: A much larger clone sits a single nucleotide away, making a read error possible. The chain couples TRBV11-2 to TRBJ2-1; D is undetermined. This CDR3 spans 14 amino acids. Germline V gene data show CDR1 as SGHAT and CDR2 as FQNNGV. DNA for the CDR3: TGTTCCAGCAGCTTAGACCCCCTCAGTGGTCGTGAGTTCTTC. Residues: CSSSLDPLSGREFF. The complete variable domain, with remaining parts taken from reference TRBV11-2 and TRBJ2-1, reads EAGVAQSPRYKIIEKRQSVAFWCNPISGHATLYWYQQILGQGPKLLIQFQNNGVVDDSQLPKDRFSAERLKGVDSTLKIQPAKLEDSAVYLCSSSLDPLSGREFFGPGTRLTVL.

Within the sample, this clonotype is medium-sized. This chain connects TRBV5-1 to TRBJ2-1; 11 bases fit TRBD2. Germline V gene sequence: CDR1 SGHRS, CDR2 YFSETQ. The junction had 6 bases not matched to a gene; V was cut back by 0 bases and J by 4 bases. The CDR3 spans 17 residues. In DNA, the CDR3 is TGCGCCAGCAGCTTGGCCCCCCTAGCGGGGGGTTACAATGAGCAGTTCTTC. It codes for CASSLAPLAGGYNEQFF.

This clonotype was detected ten times or more. The chain is built from TRBV12-3 or TRBV12-4 and TRBJ1-1, with D hard to call. V lost 5 bases to trimming and J lost 2 bases, with 15 bases between them. The CDR3 consists of 15 residues. The CDR3 DNA sequence: TGTGCCAGCAGTCCTACCAGACAAGCTAACACTGAAGCTTTCTTT. This encodes CASSPTRQANTEAFF.

This clonotype has ten or more counts. The chain employs TRBV5-1 and TRBJ1-5; D is possibly TRBD1 (5 bases). The CDR3 is made up of 14 amino acids. V shed 0 bases and J shed 7 bases, with 11 bases lying between them. Germline CDR1 SGHRS, CDR2 YFSETQ. The CDR3 nucleotides are TGCGCCAGCAGCTTGGATCAGGGAGGCCAGCCCCAGCATTTT. Translated: CASSLDQGGQPQHF.

This clonotype was found many times. The genes are TRBV12-3 or TRBV12-4 and TRBJ1-1; D is possibly TRBD1 (5 bases). The V gene lost 7 bases and the J gene lost 4 bases, with 13 bases spanning the gap. The CDR3 is 13 amino acids. CDR3 sequence (DNA): TGTGCCAGCACCCTTAGGGGAGGCACTGAAGCTTTCTTT. Translating gives CASTLRGGTEAFF.

The chain combines TRBV11-3 with TRBJ2-1; D is unresolved. Germline CDR1 SGHNT, CDR2 YENEEA. The CDR3 spans 13 residues. V was shortened by 2 bases and J by 7 bases, with 9 bases between the two germline ends. The CDR3 protein is CASSLYGVNEQFF. As DNA, the CDR3 is TGTGCCAGCAGCTTATATGGGGTTAATGAGCAGTTCTTC.

In its sample, this clonotype was seen many times. The chain couples TRBV3-1 to TRBJ2-5; the D is unclear. Between the trimmed V and J ends, which lost 6 bases and 5 bases, there was a span of 7 bases. The germline V gene has CDR1 LGHDT and CDR2 YNNKEL (reference sequence). CDR3 length equals 11 residues. The CDR3 protein is CASRLLETQYF. The CDR3 nucleotides are TGTGCCAGCAGACTCCTCGAGACCCAGTACTTC.

This clonotype came up many times. The V call is TRBV12-3 or TRBV12-4, the J call TRBJ2-1; D is possibly TRBD1 (6 bases). CDR3 length: 14 amino acids. V was trimmed by 4 bases and J by 7 bases, leaving 14 bases between them. CDR3 nucleotide sequence: TGTGCCAGCAGTTCAATGGGGGCGAGGAATGAGCAGTTCTTC. This codes for CASSSMGARNEQFF.

This clonotype was found many times. The genes are TRBV20-1 and TRBJ1-1, with D tentatively TRBD1 (6 bases). Germline CDR1 is DFQATT and CDR2 is SNEGSKA (reference sequence). Trimming cost V 5 bases and J 3 bases, with 10 bases left between them. The CDR3 contains 12 residues. CDR3 sequence reads: CSAYDRHTEAFF. The CDR3, as DNA: TGCAGTGCTTACGACAGGCACACTGAAGCTTTCTTT.

This clonotype was seen many times. The genes are TRBV7-8 and TRBJ1-2; D perhaps matches TRBD1 (6 bases). The CDR3 is 12 amino acids. Germline V CDR1 and CDR2: SGHVS, FQNEAQ. Trimming pared 9 bases from V and 8 bases from J, leaving 16 bases between. CDR3 sequence: CASRGPGWGYTF. CDR3 in DNA: TGTGCCAGTCGGGGGCCGGGCTGGGGCTACACCTTC.

This clonotype was detected many times. The CDR3 nucleotides read TGTGCCAGCAGTTCTGGAGGGTACAATGAGCAGTTCTTC. Its translation: CASSSGGYNEQFF. The chain links TRBV28 to TRBJ2-1; TRBD2 might be the D (6 bases). This CDR3 is built from 13 residues. V was cut by 4 bases and J by 4 bases, with 8 bases left in between. Per germline, CDR1 MDHEN and CDR2 SYDVKM.

In its sample, this clonotype was seen many times. V usage is TRBV12-3 or TRBV12-4 and J usage is TRBJ2-1, with 8 bases that match TRBD1. The CDR3 has 14 residues. V was pared by 3 bases and J by 5 bases, with 3 bases of the junction left unmatched. The DNA for the CDR3 is TGTGCCAGCAGTTTCAGGGGGCTCGACAATGAGCAGTTCTTC. Protein: CASSFRGLDNEQFF.

The CDR3, as DNA: TGTGCCAGCGCGTACTATGTGGGGCCCACCGGGGAGCTGTTTTTT. Protein sequence: CASAYYVGPTGELFF. V and J are TRBV6-5 and TRBJ2-2; D may be TRBD1 (5 bases). Trimming removed 8 bases at V and 4 bases at J, with 17 bases between. The germline V gene has CDR1 MNHEY and CDR2 SVGAGI. This CDR3 has 15 amino acids.

This clonotype was counted at least ten times. The chain recombines TRBV5-1 with TRBJ1-2; 7 bases align to TRBD1. V shed 5 bases, J shed 5 bases, and the junction held 12 bases outside the gene matches. Germline V lookup: CDR1 SGHRS, CDR2 YFSETQ. The CDR3 consists of 15 residues. For the CDR3, the DNA is TGCGCCAGCAGGTCGAAGACAGGGAAGGATTATGGCTACACCTTC. This translates into CASRSKTGKDYGYTF.

This clonotype was observed many times. The rearrangement links TRBV7-6 to TRBJ2-3; 10 bases match TRBD2. Per the germline V gene, CDR1 is SGHVS and CDR2 is FNYEAQ. V was pared by 5 bases and J by 3 bases, with 11 bases of the junction left unmatched. This CDR3 is 17 amino acids long. The CDR3 region has the DNA TGTGCCAGCAGCCCCAGGATAGCGGGGGGAGGTACAGATACGCAGTATTTT. Its translation: CASSPRIAGGGTDTQYF.

This clonotype has at least ten counts. V usage is TRBV28 and J usage is TRBJ2-7; TRBD1 matches 8 bases. Germline V gives CDR1 MDHEN, CDR2 SYDVKM. The trim removed 1 base at V and 8 bases at J, leaving 10 bases unmatched. The length of the CDR3 is 15 residues. Here the CDR3 DNA reads TGTGCCAGCAGTTTATCAGCAGGGGGCACGTCCAAGCAGTACGTC. The encoded protein is CASSLSAGGTSKQYV.

This clonotype was seen ten or more times. V and J are TRBV20-1 and TRBJ2-1, with D possibly being TRBD1 or TRBD2 (5 bases each). V lost 6 bases and J lost 0, with 15 bases in between. This CDR3 is built from 15 residues. In germline, CDR1 is DFQATT, CDR2 SNEGSKA (reference sequence). CDR3 DNA sequence: TGCAGTGCCGCTGACCCAGGGAGCTCCTACAATGAGCAGTTCTTC. Translated, it gives CSAADPGSSYNEQFF.

This clonotype was seen ten or more times. This rearrangement joins TRBV7-4 to TRBJ1-6; the D gene is possibly TRBD1 (6 bases). Trimming took off 7 bases at V and 10 bases at J, with 17 bases between the two ends. The CDR3 length is 14 residues. Germline V CDR1 and CDR2: SGHVT, SQSDAQ. The CDR3 loop reads CASTPQAGESPLHF. The CDR3 DNA sequence: TGTGCCAGCACCCCCCAGGCAGGGGAATCACCCCTCCACTTT.

This clonotype was detected many times. In DNA form, the CDR3 reads TGTGCCAGCAGCGGAAGGGGAGATCAGCCCCAGCAGCATTTT. Protein: CASSGRGDQPQQHF. The rearrangement links TRBV7-8 to TRBJ1-5, with D possibly TRBD1 on 5 matching bases. The CDR3 totals 14 residues. Trimming shortened V by 5 bases and J by 13 bases, and 21 bases separated the two germline ends. Germline values: CDR1 SGHVS, CDR2 FQNEAQ.

For this clonotype: A much larger clone is a single base away; this may be a read error. The chain carries TRBV28 and TRBJ1-2, with D uncertain. CDR3 length equals 13 residues. Germline CDR1 MDHEN, CDR2 SYDVKM. The CDR3 sequence is CSSFPGRLYGYTF. CDR3 DNA: TGTTCCAGCTTCCCTGGGCGGCTTTATGGCTACACCTTC.

This clonotype was detected many times. The chain is built from TRBV20-1 and TRBJ2-3; a possible D gene is TRBD2 (5 bases). The V end lost 4 bases, the J end lost 4 bases, and 9 bases lay between the germline ends. Germline V gives CDR1 DFQATT, CDR2 SNEGSKA (reference sequence). This CDR3 is built from 12 residues. The CDR3 reads CSANGIADTQYF. Written as DNA, the CDR3 is TGCAGTGCTAACGGGATCGCAGATACGCAGTATTTT.

V gene TRBV29-1 combines with J gene TRBJ1-2; TRBD1 might be the D (5 bases). Deletions cut 6 bases from V and 8 bases from J, with 13 bases between. Per germline, CDR1 SQVTM and CDR2 ANQGSEA. CDR3 size: 11 residues. CDR3 sequence (DNA): TGCAGCGTATCCCATGACAGCGGCTACACCTTC. Protein: CSVSHDSGYTF.

There are a few counts of this clonotype. The chain joins TRBV18 to TRBJ2-2; D remains unclear. This CDR3 is 16 amino acids long. The germline V gene has CDR1 KGHSH and CDR2 LQKENI. V was trimmed by 1 base and J by 2 bases, leaving 11 bases between them. The CDR3 DNA reads as TGTGCCAGCTCACCACAAAACAGCTTTAACACCGGGGAGCTGTTTTTT. Its translation is CASSPQNSFNTGELFF. Complete variable domain (other parts from reference TRBV18 and TRBJ2-2): NAGVMQNPRHLVRRRGQEARLRCSPMKGHSHVYWYRQLPEEGLKFMVYLQKENIIDESGMPKERFSAEFPKEGPSILRIQQVVRGDSAAYFCASSPQNSFNTGELFFGEGSRLTVL.